The 9 T cell receptor beta chains below all came from one sample that was sequenced in a study of T cell repertoires in cytomegalovirus infection. TCRdb re-analysed the reads in MiXCR, keeping a single row per CDR3 protein. The data show around 440,000 distinct CDR3 sequences, about 11% seen once. Sequenced input: PBMCs. These receptors were taken from a human donor in good health (CMV status not recorded). Some clones in this sample may be carry-over from other donors' samples.

This clonotype was observed a few times. The rearrangement uses TRBV12-3 or TRBV12-4 and TRBJ2-1; 8 nucleotides line up with TRBD2. This CDR3 spans 16 amino acids. The V segment lost 5 bases and the J segment 2 bases; nucleotides outside the gene matches: 8. The CDR3 nucleotides read TGTGCCAGCAGTCCCCCATCGGGAGGGCCCTACAATGAGCAGTTCTTC. Its translation: CASSPPSGGPYNEQFF.

This clonotype was observed at least ten times. V and J are TRBV19 and TRBJ1-2, with D possibly being TRBD1 (5 bases). The CDR3 runs 12 residues. Germline V gene data show CDR1 as LNHDA and CDR2 as SQIVND (reference sequence). V lost 10 bases to trimming and J lost 6 bases, with 15 bases between them. CDR3 region: CATKVGVDGYTF. The CDR3, as DNA: TGTGCCACGAAAGTAGGGGTAGATGGCTACACCTTC. Together with reference TRBV19 and TRBJ1-2, the CDR3 gives the full variable domain: DGGITQSPKYLFRKEGQNVTLSCEQNLNHDAMYWYRQDPGQGLRLIYYSQIVNDFQKGDIAEGYSVSREKKESFPLTVTSAQKNPTAFYLCATKVGVDGYTFGSGTRLTVV.

There are many counts of this clonotype. The chain combines TRBV9 with TRBJ2-6, with 9 nucleotides matching TRBD1. The CDR3 loop spans 15 amino acids. Germline V lookup: CDR1 SGDLS, CDR2 YYNGEE. With 5 bases clipped from V and 2 bases from J, the junction kept 2 bases outside the gene matches. CDR3 in DNA: TGTGCCAGCAGTCGACAGGGGGCTGGGGCCAACGTCCTGACTTTC. It is translated as CASSRQGAGANVLTF.

The CDR3 reads CASSYSPGLGALQEAEAFF. CDR3 nucleotides: TGTGCCAGCAGCTATTCCCCGGGGTTGGGGGCCCTCCAGGAGGCTGAAGCTTTCTTT. The genes are TRBV28 and TRBJ1-1; perhaps TRBD1 as D (6 bases). The V end was cut by 6 bases, the J end by 6 bases, with 32 bases between. The length of the CDR3 is 19 residues. Germline CDR1 and CDR2: MDHEN and SYDVKM.

This clonotype was recorded at least ten times. The rearrangement uses TRBV7-8 and TRBJ2-7; tentatively, D is TRBD1 (6 bases). V lost 5 bases to trimming and J lost 2 bases, with 10 bases between them. CDR3 size: 13 residues. Germline V gene sequence: CDR1 SGHVS, CDR2 FQNEAQ. CDR3 DNA sequence: TGTGCCAGCAGCGCATGGACAGCCTACGAGCAGTACTTC. This gives the protein CASSAWTAYEQYF.

The CDR3 loop reads CSGGLAGTYEQYF. In DNA form, the CDR3 reads TGCAGTGGGGGACTAGCGGGGACCTACGAGCAGTACTTC. The chain links TRBV20-1 to TRBJ2-7; 13 bases are shared with TRBD2. The ends lost 7 bases at V and 2 bases at J; junction bases unmatched: 2. CDR3 length equals 13 residues. CDR1 is DFQATT, CDR2 SNEGSKA, per germline (reference sequence).

The sample holds many counts of this clonotype. J is TRBJ2-7 and V is TRBV23-1; D remains unclear. TRBV23-1 counts as an open reading frame of uncertain function. CDR3 size: 15 residues. Deletions cut 8 bases from V and 4 bases from J, with 21 bases between. For the CDR3, the DNA is TGCGCCAGCCTCCCCCCGGGCCCCCGTCAGTACGAGCAGTACTTC. Translated: CASLPPGPRQYEQYF.

This clonotype was seen only a few times. The genes are TRBV6-4 and TRBJ2-3; D tentatively fits TRBD1 or TRBD2 (6 bases each). Trimming left V 5 bases short and J 8 bases short, with 14 bases between. The CDR3 length is 13 residues. Per the germline V gene, CDR1 is MRHNA and CDR2 is SNTAGT. CDR3 in amino acids: CASSITGAGTQYF. The CDR3 DNA reads TGTGCCAGCAGTATAACGGGGGCTGGTACGCAGTATTTT.

Many counts were recorded for this clonotype. V usage is TRBV7-8 and J usage is TRBJ1-1; D is possibly TRBD1 (5 bases). V gave up 4 bases and J gave up 10 bases, with 10 bases separating them. In germline, CDR1 is SGHVS, CDR2 FQNEAQ. This CDR3 contains 11 residues. This CDR3 reads CASSSGFGAFF. In DNA form, the CDR3 reads TGTGCCAGCAGCTCAGGGTTTGGAGCTTTCTTT.